This T cell receptor (beta chain) comes out of a study of regulatory T cells in long-lasting Graves disease. Study summary: With positive TSH receptor antibodies and over 5 years of antithyroid drugs, Graves' disease was considered persistent.

With 4 bases clipped from V and 5 bases from J, the junction kept 4 bases outside the gene matches. Germline assignment: CDR1 SGHKS and CDR2 YYEKEE (reference sequence). The CDR3 is made up of 14 amino acids. The authors built TCR beta libraries using iRepertoire HTBI primers and Arm-PCR of CDR3 regions. TCRdb fed the multiplex PCR reads into MiXCR, producing one record per CDR3 protein. The data hold more than 300,000 distinct CDR3 sequences, with less than 30% observed a single time. Regarding time point: persistent/refractory GD, antithyroid drugs over 5 years with positive TRAb. PBMC-extracted RNA yielded the TCR library. Graves' disease diagnosis used American Thyroid Association guidelines.

This chain connects TRBV5-5 to TRBJ2-7; 12 nucleotides align to TRBD2. This clonotype was obtained from a woman between 40 and 55 years old with Graves disease. The source was peripheral blood mononuclear cells (PBMCs), collected when the disease was refractory, from a patient treated with antithyroid drugs. The CDR3 DNA reads TGTGCCAGCAGCAAACTAGCGGGAGGCGACGAGCAGTACTTC. The encoded protein is CASSKLAGGDEQYF.